This T cell receptor (beta chain) appears in the sequencing data of a study of blood T cell repertoires in COVID-19. In the study overall: T cells, B-cell-depleted T cells, or PBMCs provided the cDNA or gDNA that served as material.

Per the original methods: Estimation of nucleated cell counts was performed using reference gene primer amplification. The assay was immunoSEQ multiplex PCR, and TCRdb's table has in-frame clones only and misses some. For V, J and clone size, that table is used; D and trimming come from the DNA. Among approximately 200,000 clones listed, about 83% were seen once. Trimming at V came to 5 bases and at J to 2 bases, leaving 15 bases not matched to a gene. Germline V gene lookup returns CDR1 MNHEY and CDR2 SMNVEV (reference sequence). The CDR3 contains 18 residues. Participant-given clinical history determined each cohort assignment. Donors in Cohort 3 counted as recovered after two negative PCRs, clearance, or symptom resolution.

The chain is built from TRBV27 and TRBJ1-3; 7 bases agree with TRBD1. Sequencing was carried out using PBMCs or T cells enriched from blood (not recorded which). This clonotype was sampled from a woman aged 25 to 39 who had recovered from COVID-19. The CDR3 spells CASSPLLQWDRTGNTIYF. CDR3 coding DNA: TGTGCCAGCAGTCCATTACTACAATGGGACAGAACTGGAAACACCATATATTTT.